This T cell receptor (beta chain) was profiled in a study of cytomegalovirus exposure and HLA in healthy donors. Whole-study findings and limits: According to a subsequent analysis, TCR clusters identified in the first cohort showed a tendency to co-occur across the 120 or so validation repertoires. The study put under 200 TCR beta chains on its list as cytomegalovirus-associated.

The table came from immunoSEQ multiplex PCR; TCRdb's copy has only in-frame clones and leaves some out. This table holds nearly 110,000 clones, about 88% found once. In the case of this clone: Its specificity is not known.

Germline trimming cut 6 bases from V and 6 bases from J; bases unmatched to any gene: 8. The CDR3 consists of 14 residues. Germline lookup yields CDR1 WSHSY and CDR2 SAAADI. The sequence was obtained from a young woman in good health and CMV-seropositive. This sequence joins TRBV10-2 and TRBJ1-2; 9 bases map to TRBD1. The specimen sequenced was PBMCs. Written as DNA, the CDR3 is TGCGCCAGCAGGGACCCTGGGACAGGGAATGGCTACACCTTC. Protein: CASRDPGTGNGYTF.